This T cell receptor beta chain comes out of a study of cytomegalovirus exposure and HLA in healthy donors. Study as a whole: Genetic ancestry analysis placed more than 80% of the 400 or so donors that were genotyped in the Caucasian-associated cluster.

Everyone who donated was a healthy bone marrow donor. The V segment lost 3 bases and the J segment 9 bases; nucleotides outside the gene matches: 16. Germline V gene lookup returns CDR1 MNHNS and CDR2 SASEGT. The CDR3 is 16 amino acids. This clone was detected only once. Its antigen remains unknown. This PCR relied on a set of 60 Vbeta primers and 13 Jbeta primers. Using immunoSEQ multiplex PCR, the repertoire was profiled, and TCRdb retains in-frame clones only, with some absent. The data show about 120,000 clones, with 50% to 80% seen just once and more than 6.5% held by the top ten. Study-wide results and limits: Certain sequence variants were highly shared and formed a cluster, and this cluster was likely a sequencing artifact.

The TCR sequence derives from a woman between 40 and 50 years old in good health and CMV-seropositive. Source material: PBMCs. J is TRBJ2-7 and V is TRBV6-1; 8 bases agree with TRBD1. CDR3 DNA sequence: TGTGCCAGCAGTGATGGACAGGGAGTGAGGACTACGAGGCAGTACTTC. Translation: CASSDGQGVRTTRQYF.